These 9 T cell receptor beta chains were all obtained from the same sample, sequenced in a study of response to subunit inactivated influenza vaccine. TCRdb reprocessed the RT-PCR reads via MiXCR and lists one record per CDR3 protein. The repertoire holds roughly 760,000 distinct CDR3 sequences, approximately 22% seen once, with more than 8.5% in the top ten. The sequencing here drew on PBMCs from blood, taken 5 days after vaccination. The receptor source for this set is a man aged 50 to 59 who received an inactivated influenza vaccine.

J is TRBJ2-5 and V is TRBV20-1; 7 bases align to TRBD2. The CDR3 consists of 12 residues. V dropped 3 bases and J dropped 5; count of bases not matched to a gene: 3. Germline assignment: CDR1 DFQATT and CDR2 SNEGSKA (reference sequence). The CDR3 is CSARGGSETQYF. The CDR3 DNA follows: TGCAGTGCTAGGGGCGGGAGTGAGACCCAGTACTTC.

The rearrangement links TRBV27 to TRBJ2-1; 12 bases fit TRBD2. Germline loops: CDR1 MNHEY, CDR2 SMNVEV (reference sequence). This CDR3 region has 16 residues. The ends lost 8 bases at V and 4 bases at J; junction bases unmatched: 9. As DNA, the CDR3 is TGTGCCAGCGTCTCGACTAGCGGGAGTAGGTACAATGAGCAGTTCTTC. Encoded protein: CASVSTSGSRYNEQFF.

This clonotype was counted between two and nine times. V gene TRBV24-1 combines with J gene TRBJ2-3; 8 bases agree with TRBD1. Trimming took 3 bases from V and 2 from J; bases not matched to a gene: 9. Germline V lookup: CDR1 KGHDR, CDR2 SFDVKD. This CDR3 region has 17 residues. CDR3 nucleotides: TGTGCCACCAGTGATCCCGGGGCAGGGGGCATCACAGATACGCAGTATTTT. Its protein product is CATSDPGAGGITDTQYF.

This sequence joins TRBV30 and TRBJ2-3, with 9 bases that match TRBD2. This CDR3 region has 16 residues. Per germline, CDR1 GTSNPN and CDR2 SVGIG (reference sequence). V lost 0 bases, J lost 5 bases, and 9 bases stayed unmatched. CDR3 loop: CAWSVVGRGGKDTQYF. CDR3 nucleotides: TGTGCCTGGAGTGTAGTAGGGCGGGGGGGCAAAGATACGCAGTATTTT. Full variable domain (outside the CDR3, taken from reference TRBV30 and TRBJ2-3): SQTIHQWPATLVQPVGSPLSLECTVEGTSNPNLYWYRQAAGRGLQLLFYSVGIGQISSEVPQNLSASRPQDRQFILSSKKLLLSDSGFYLCAWSVVGRGGKDTQYFGPGTRLTVL.

This chain joins TRBV11-1 and TRBJ2-7, with D possibly being TRBD1 (8 bases). Germline CDR1 is SGHAT and CDR2 is FQDESV (reference sequence). There are 18 residues in the CDR3. Trimming cost V 5 bases and J 3 bases, with 26 bases left between them. The CDR3 DNA sequence: TGTGCCAGCAGCCCCCTCGGGACAGGAGAATGGGACTACTACGAGCAGTACTTC. Protein product: CASSPLGTGEWDYYEQYF.

This clonotype was observed a handful of times. This chain uses TRBV24-1 with TRBJ2-2; no firm D call. Germline-derived CDR1 and CDR2 are KGHDR and SFDVKD. This CDR3 contains 14 residues. V lost 3 bases to trimming and J lost 2 bases, with 6 bases between them. The chain's CDR3 is CATSDVGNTGELFF. CDR3 in DNA: TGTGCCACCAGTGATGTGGGAAACACCGGGGAGCTGTTTTTT.

This clonotype was picked up many times. This chain joins TRBV6-1 and TRBJ2-5; D is ambiguous. This CDR3 has 14 residues. CDR1 is MNHNS, CDR2 SASEGT, per germline. Trimming removed 4 bases from V and 0 bases from J, with 9 bases in between. CDR3 nucleotides: TGTGCCAGCAGTGCACAGCCGTACCAAGAGACCCAGTACTTC. It codes for CASSAQPYQETQYF.

This clonotype has a handful of counts. This sequence joins TRBV20-1 and TRBJ2-7, with a weak D call TRBD2 (5 bases). V shed 1 base and J shed 6 bases, with 16 bases lying between them. This CDR3 has 14 amino acids. CDR1 DFQATT and CDR2 SNEGSKA come from the germline V gene (reference sequence). The CDR3 reads CSARGGAGVPEQYF. CDR3 nucleotides: TGCAGTGCTAGAGGCGGCGCGGGCGTCCCCGAGCAGTACTTC.

The chain's CDR3 is CASTRVGGSGTEAFF. The CDR3 DNA is TGTGCCAGCACCCGTGTGGGGGGCTCCGGCACTGAAGCTTTCTTT. The genes are TRBV12-3 or TRBV12-4 and TRBJ1-1; D may be TRBD1 (6 bases). CDR3 length equals 15 residues. The germline V and J ends were trimmed by 7 bases and 4 bases, with 19 bases remaining between them.